The clone carrying this TCR beta chain was counted a few times. Its antigen is not identified. Starting from around 0.45 ug of total RNA, TCR beta cDNA was produced with a primer in the constant region. What produced the TCR beta libraries was three nested multiplex PCR rounds using slightly modified ARM-PCR. The opening two PCR rounds, ten to eleven cycles each, paired TRBV1-TRBV30 forward primers with a C-beta reverse primer. TCRdb re-analysed the multiplex PCR reads in MiXCR, keeping a single row per CDR3 protein. The sample includes fewer than 350,000 distinct CDR3 sequences, less than 75% of them seen just once. This CDR3 spans 15 amino acids. V gave up 4 bases and J gave up 2 bases; unmatched junction bases: 2. The V gene's germline CDR1 is SGHNT and CDR2 YYREEE (reference sequence). Blood RNA was derived from unsorted whole blood, and germline DNA was extracted too. These data are taken from a study of tumor-infiltrating lymphocytes in primary liver carcinoma. Study-wide background: Surgical resection treated primary liver carcinoma in the patients. The study, taken as a whole, reports: Being bulk and unsorted, samples allowed no CD4+ and CD8+ repertoire comparison. Pairs comparing tumor with adjacent tissue or blood overlapped less than pairs drawn from tumor regions.

The sample was peripheral blood. V is TRBV5-4 and J is TRBJ2-7; 14 bases line up with TRBD2. The source is a man between 40 and 49 years old with primary liver carcinoma and hepatitis B virus infection. CDR3 in DNA: TGTGCCAGCAGCATGGGACTAGCGGGGGCCTACGAGCAGTACTTC. This gives the protein CASSMGLAGAYEQYF.